The 23 T cell receptor beta chains listed next were all sequenced from one sample in a study of T cell clones after liver transplantation. Profiled with immunoSEQ multiplex PCR; TCRdb holds only in-frame clones, not every one. The sample consists of 65,000 to 85,000 clones, 80% to 85% of them appearing once. Specimen: CD4+ T cells from blood, collected around 50 months after liver transplant. Source of these receptors: a human patient who received a liver transplant. Some T cells may arise from the graft donor.

The chain uses TRBV9 and TRBJ1-2, with a possible D match to TRBD1 (6 bases). This CDR3 contains 14 residues. V shed 0 bases and J shed 4 bases, with 10 bases lying between them. The germline V gene has CDR1 SGDLS and CDR2 YYNGEE. The CDR3 DNA is TGTGCCAGCAGCGTAGCGACAGGACGCTATGGCTACACCTTC. It is translated as CASSVATGRYGYTF.

The rearrangement uses TRBV7-2 and TRBJ2-2; D is undetermined. V gave up 5 bases and J gave up 6 bases, with 19 bases separating them. Germline V gene lookup returns CDR1 SGHTA and CDR2 FQGNSA. This CDR3 is 16 amino acids long. Written as DNA, the CDR3 is TGTGCCAGCAGCCCCACTGCAGGCTACCCATCCGGGGAGCTGTTTTTT. It yields the protein CASSPTAGYPSGELFF.

The CDR3 spells CASSLHAVPGQGTSPLHF. CDR3 DNA: TGTGCCAGCAGTTTACACGCCGTGCCGGGACAGGGTACTTCACCCCTCCACTTT. V gene TRBV27 combines with J gene TRBJ1-6, with 9 bases fitting TRBD1. Germline V gene data show CDR1 as MNHEY and CDR2 as SMNVEV (reference sequence). The length of the CDR3 is 18 residues. Losses at the gene ends were 2 bases for V and 9 bases for J; bases not matched to a gene: 14.

Details on this clone: It may be a read error: a sequence one base away is much more abundant. V usage is TRBV5-5 and J usage is TRBJ1-3; D is ambiguous. Germline V CDR1 and CDR2: SGHKS, YYEKEE (reference sequence). V was cut by 0 bases and J by 4 bases, with 2 bases left in between. The CDR3 covers 12 residues. The CDR3 DNA reads TGTGCCAGCAGCTTGGAGGGAAACACCATATATTTT. Translating it yields CASSLEGNTIYF.

This clone was seen only once. The rearrangement links TRBV7-6 to TRBJ2-5; 7 nucleotides match TRBD2. Germline V lookup: CDR1 SGHVS, CDR2 FNYEAQ. With V trimmed by 2 bases and J by 4 bases, 1 base remained unmatched. The CDR3 sequence is 13 residues long. The CDR3 DNA follows: TGTGCCAGCAGCTTAACTAGCGTAGAGACCCAGTACTTC. It yields the protein CASSLTSVETQYF. Full variable domain (remainder filled in from reference TRBV7-6 and TRBJ2-5): GAGVSQSPRYKVTKRGQDVALRCDPISGHVSLYWYRQALGQGPEFLTYFNYEAQQDKSGLPNDRFSAERPEGSISTLTIQRTEQRDSAMYRCASSLTSVETQYFGPGTRLLVL.

This chain connects TRBV5-1 to TRBJ2-7, with TRBD2 as a possible D gene (5 bases). Between the trimmed V and J ends, which lost 4 bases and 9 bases, there was a span of 14 bases. Germline CDR1 is SGHRS and CDR2 is YFSETQ. The CDR3 is 12 amino acids. The DNA for the CDR3 is TGCGCCAGCAGCCCCACGGGATCTTGGCAGTACTTC. It codes for CASSPTGSWQYF.

This clone was counted between two and nine times. The chain couples TRBV19 to TRBJ2-7; 9 bases align to TRBD2. This CDR3 has 14 amino acids. CDR1 LNHDA and CDR2 SQIVND come from the germline V gene (reference sequence). Trimming at V came to 7 bases and at J to 3 bases, leaving 7 bases not matched to a gene. The CDR3 is CASKMTSGNYEQYF. The CDR3 DNA reads as TGTGCCAGTAAAATGACTAGCGGAAACTACGAGCAGTACTTC.

This chain links TRBV9 with TRBJ2-5; 11 nucleotides agree with TRBD2. The ends lost 0 bases at V and 3 bases at J; junction bases unmatched: 1. This CDR3 has 15 residues. CDR1 and CDR2 from the germline V gene are SGDLS and YYNGEE. The CDR3 DNA is TGTGCCAGCAGCGTAGCGGGACTAGCGGAAGAGACCCAGTACTTC. As protein: CASSVAGLAEETQYF.

This clone appeared a single time. V usage is TRBV6-5 and J usage is TRBJ1-5, with D possibly TRBD1 on 6 matching bases. The CDR3 extends over 15 amino acids. V was trimmed by 5 bases and J by 0 bases, leaving 11 bases between them. The germline CDR1 and CDR2 sequences are MNHEY and SVGAGI. DNA for the CDR3: TGTGCCAGCAGTCGACAGGCCTATAGCAATCAGCCCCAGCATTTT. This codes for CASSRQAYSNQPQHF.

The chain carries TRBV28 and TRBJ1-2, with D maybe TRBD1 (5 bases). This CDR3 is 13 amino acids long. Germline V gene sequence: CDR1 MDHEN, CDR2 SYDVKM. Trimming took off 5 bases at V and 4 bases at J, with 11 bases between the two ends. CDR3 sequence (DNA): TGTGCCAGCAGTCTCCGGGACGGCTATGGCTACACCTTC. This translates into CASSLRDGYGYTF.

The rearrangement links TRBV5-6 to TRBJ2-7; 7 bases align to TRBD1. CDR3 size: 14 residues. Unmatched junction bases numbered 7, after V lost 3 bases and J lost 4 bases. CDR1 is SGHDT and CDR2 is YYEEEE in the germline V gene. The DNA of the CDR3 is TGTGCCAGCAGCTGGACAGGACTTCTTTACGAGCAGTACTTC. This gives the protein CASSWTGLLYEQYF.

The chain is built from TRBV9 and TRBJ1-2; 7 bases are a match to TRBD1. CDR1 and CDR2 (germline): SGDLS, YYNGEE. V gave up 1 base and J gave up 3 bases; unmatched junction bases: 0. The CDR3 spans 13 residues. The CDR3 region is CASSVTGDYGYTF. DNA for the CDR3: TGTGCCAGCAGCGTAACAGGGGACTATGGCTACACCTTC.

This chain uses TRBV6-4 with TRBJ2-2; D is undetermined. CDR1 and CDR2 (germline): MRHNA, SNTAGT. Trimming shortened V by 0 bases and J by 7 bases, and 9 bases separated the two germline ends. The CDR3 consists of 14 residues. CDR3 amino acids: CASSDSGASGELFF. CDR3 nucleotide sequence: TGTGCCAGCAGTGACTCAGGAGCTAGCGGGGAGCTGTTTTTT.

The genes are TRBV27 and TRBJ1-6, with no clear D. Between the trimmed V and J ends, which lost 3 bases and 6 bases, there was a span of 3 bases. CDR3 length: 12 amino acids. Germline assignment: CDR1 MNHEY and CDR2 SMNVEV (reference sequence). In nucleotides, the CDR3 is TGTGCCAGCAGTTTCAGTAATTCACCCCTCCACTTT. It specifies CASSFSNSPLHF.

This clone is medium-sized (0.01 to 0.1%) by share. The genes are TRBV7-2 and TRBJ2-3; TRBD2 matches 12 bases. The CDR3 totals 15 residues. V was clipped by 3 bases and J by 4 bases; unmatched bases: 2. Germline assignment: CDR1 SGHTA and CDR2 FQGNSA. The CDR3 here is CASSFRLAGADTQYF. CDR3 in DNA: TGTGCCAGCAGCTTCCGACTAGCGGGGGCAGATACGCAGTATTTT.

The table lists this clone with a few counts. The V call is TRBV9, the J call TRBJ1-2; perhaps TRBD1 as D (5 bases). V was pared by 4 bases and J by 4 bases, with 14 bases between. CDR1 is SGDLS and CDR2 is YYNGEE in the germline V gene. CDR3 size: 14 residues. The CDR3 DNA reads as TGTGCCAGCAGCCCCATGGGGGATAGCTATGGCTACACCTTC. This translates into CASSPMGDSYGYTF.

This rearrangement joins TRBV4-3 to TRBJ1-6, with D possibly being TRBD1 (5 bases). The CDR3 spans 16 residues. The germline V gene encodes CDR1 LGHNA and CDR2 YSLEER. V gave up 1 base and J gave up 10 bases, with 17 bases separating them. CDR3 nucleotides: TGCGCCAGCAGCCAAGGGGACGGCGCCAGGCGATCACCCCTCCACTTT. Its protein is CASSQGDGARRSPLHF.

The CDR3 coding sequence is TGTGCCAGCTCGCCTTTTTTCGGGGTACAAGAGACCCAGTACTTC. It translates to CASSPFFGVQETQYF. V and J are TRBV18 and TRBJ2-5, with TRBD2 as a possible D gene (5 bases). In germline, CDR1 is KGHSH, CDR2 LQKENI. The CDR3 is made up of 15 amino acids. Trimming removed 6 bases at V and 2 bases at J, with 16 bases between.

This chain links TRBV12-5 with TRBJ1-1; no clear D. Germline V gene sequence: CDR1 LGHNT, CDR2 FRNRAP. The germline V and J ends were trimmed by 2 bases and 4 bases, with 8 bases remaining between them. This CDR3 contains 13 residues. CDR3 amino acids: CASGLNRGTEAFF. The CDR3 bases are TGTGCTAGTGGTTTGAACCGGGGCACTGAAGCTTTCTTT.

The rearrangement links TRBV7-6 to TRBJ1-1; possibly TRBD1 for D (5 bases). This CDR3 contains 17 residues. CDR1 is SGHVS and CDR2 is FNYEAQ in the germline V gene. V was clipped by 3 bases and J by 1 base, with 18 bases between them. CDR3 nucleotide sequence: TGTGCCAGCAGCTTGCTGTTACCCGAGGGGAGGAACACTGAAGCTTTCTTT. Amino acids: CASSLLLPEGRNTEAFF. Drawing the rest from reference TRBV7-6 and TRBJ1-1, the complete variable domain is GAGVSQSPRYKVTKRGQDVALRCDPISGHVSLYWYRQALGQGPEFLTYFNYEAQQDKSGLPNDRFSAERPEGSISTLTIQRTEQRDSAMYRCASSLLLPEGRNTEAFFGQGTRLTVV.

The chain is built from TRBV7-7 and TRBJ1-2; possibly TRBD1 for D (5 bases). With 4 bases removed from V and 7 bases from J, the gap between germline ends came to 16 bases. The CDR3 has 14 residues. Germline values: CDR1 SSHAT, CDR2 FNYEAQ (reference sequence). The CDR3 loop reads CASSSPQVGGGYTF. CDR3 in DNA: TGTGCCAGCAGCTCCCCACAGGTGGGAGGTGGCTACACCTTC. Using reference TRBV7-7 and TRBJ1-2 for the parts outside the CDR3, the full variable domain is GAGVSQSPRYKVTKRGQDVTLRCDPISSHATLYWYQQALGQGPEFLTYFNYEAQPDKSGLPSDRFSAERPEGSISTLTIQRTEQRDSAMYRCASSSPQVGGGYTFGSGTRLTVV.

Regarding this clone: The sample holds other DNA sequences that translate to the same CDR3. The chain links TRBV5-1 to TRBJ1-3; perhaps TRBD1 as D (5 bases). Germline CDR1 is SGHRS and CDR2 is YFSETQ. CDR3 length: 16 residues. The V gene lost 4 bases and the J gene lost 0 bases, with 14 bases spanning the gap. CDR3 sequence: CASSITGANSGNTIYF. CDR3 coding DNA: TGCGCCAGCAGCATAACAGGTGCTAACTCTGGAAACACCATATATTTT.

The rearrangement links TRBV10-3 to TRBJ2-3; possibly TRBD1 for D (6 bases). Germline V gives CDR1 ENHRY, CDR2 SYGVKD. This CDR3 contains 16 residues. The germline V and J ends were trimmed by 2 bases and 3 bases, with 15 bases remaining between them. The CDR3 coding sequence is TGTGCCATCAGTGAGGGACAGTCCGGCTTAACAGATACGCAGTATTTT. It translates to CAISEGQSGLTDTQYF.